This T cell receptor (beta chain) was recorded in a study of blood T cell repertoires in COVID-19 (dated by TCRdb to 2020 to 2022). Concerning the study at large: The collaborator samples originated in the United States, Italy and Spain and spanned the acute and convalescent phases of COVID-19. The material from the prospective study consisted of cDNA or gDNA derived from T cells, B-cell-depleted T cells, or PBMCs. A freely available public database, intended as a resource for researchers studying the immune response to SARS-CoV-2, is where the repertoires were released. The dataset comprised deeply sampled blood TCRbeta repertoires from subjects exposed to, actively infected with, or recovered from COVID-19. Sample metadata almost always included a de-identified subject ID, COVID-19 status, age in years and sex. Samples were obtained from the ongoing ImmuneRACE study (first 160 participants) and from 1,254 subjects provided by 6 global collaborators. Where available, HLA class I and class II types were taken from metadata supplied by the sample provider and were not determined by assay-based typing. Overall study results and their limits: Clinical and demographic metadata were provided uncurated, with the amount varying by source and participant.

The germline V gene encodes CDR1 SGHRS and CDR2 YFSETQ. The trim is 0 bases for V and 5 bases for J, with a gap of 9 bases between the germline ends. From the cysteine up to the phenylalanine, the CDR3 has a length of 14 residues. The sequence is cut down to CDR3 DNA, 42 bases in frame from base 1. With regard to this clone: Which antigen it targets is not known. Base qualities were left out, and no much larger clone turns up one base away.

Participants in the prospective study were enrolled through a virtual design, were aged about 18 to 100 years, and lived in roughly 24 United States geographic areas. In the prospective study, cohorts were assigned on the basis of participant-reported clinical history obtained from a screening survey and a study questionnaire. For ImmuneRACE Cohort 3, a participant was defined as recovered based on two consecutive negative NP/OP PCR tests, clearance by a healthcare professional, or resolution of symptoms. Each participant in the prospective study had whole blood, serum and a nasopharyngeal or oropharyngeal swab collected by mobile phlebotomists. Over a roughly 2-month period, participants in the prospective study had the option of providing additional blood draws and questionnaires. Blood samples from the prospective study were shipped frozen or at room temperature prior to DNA extraction. The immunoSEQ Assay, a bias-controlled multiplex PCR, was used to amplify TCRbeta CDR3 regions from genomic DNA. The paper's processing steps were these. Nucleated cell counts per sample were estimated from amplification of reference gene primers within the assay. To quantify the absolute abundance of each unique TCRbeta CDR3 rearrangement, sequence reads were collapsed and filtered. For each sample, productive Simpson clonality was calculated as the square root of Simpson's diversity index across productive rearrangements. The clones in this table, taken by TCRdb from immuneACCESS, are in-frame only. Not every clone is retained; where verified, under half of the shortfall comes from an unresolved V gene, and the cause of the rest is unknown. For V, J and clone size, that table is used; D and trimming come from the DNA. The sample table records about 480,000 clones; 80% to 90% of these occur just once. The ten largest clonotypes hold roughly 8.5% of the sample.

The rearrangement joined TRBV5-1 to TRBJ1-5; a confident D gene designation cannot be given. The clonotype originates from a woman aged 55-69 years who had recovered from COVID-19. Specimen: PBMCs or T cells enriched from blood (not recorded which). At the DNA level, the sequence is TGCGCCAGCAGCTTGGGCGAGAATGATCAGCCCCAGCATTTT. The translation is CASSLGENDQPQHF.